This TCR beta chain was documented in a study of T-cell reconstitution after alpha-beta-depleted transplantation in children. This CDR3 is 20 amino acids long. The V gene end was trimmed by 3 bases and the J gene end by 6 bases; junction bases not matched to a gene: 21. Germline V CDR1 and CDR2: SGHRS, YFSETQ. The authors prepared the TCRbeta library with unique molecular identifiers. Each CDR3 protein is one row after TCRdb ran MiXCR on the PCR reads. The table has some 290,000 distinct CDR3 sequences, around 20% seen once. Sample: PBMCs, mostly from graft donor cells, taken 180 days after TCRalphabeta/CD19-depleted stem cell transplant. This chain joins TRBV5-1 and TRBJ2-1; 10 bases align to TRBD2. The TCR comes from a male patient younger than 18 who had a stem cell transplant for acute lymphoblastic leukemia, so the T cells may come from the graft donor. The CDR3 DNA follows: TGCGCCAGCAGCTCTCCAGCGGGAGGGACTTCGTCCTACGGTGCCAATGAGCAGTTCTTC. It translates to CASSSPAGGTSSYGANEQFF. The full variable domain, in which reference TRBV5-1 and TRBJ2-1 provide the parts outside the CDR3, is KAGVTQTPRYLIKTRGQQVTLSCSPISGHRSVSWYQQTPGQGLQFLFEYFSETQRNKGNFPGRFSGRQFSNSRSEMNVSTLELGDSALYLCASSSPAGGTSSYGANEQFFGPGTRLTVL.